These T cell receptor beta chains were read from a single sample in a study of T cells in tumors after PD-1 blockade. Assay: immunoSEQ multiplex PCR; the TCRdb copy retains only in-frame clones and omits some. Counted here are more than 14,000 clones, over 75% occurring once; the ten biggest clones make up roughly 20%. The material was PBMCs, obtained after anti-PD-1 treatment. These receptors all stem from a human donor with basal cell carcinoma. Both conserved end residues are part of each CDR3. The D gene is left open where the match is weak. Rows give clone size only sometimes, using once, few, many, or a class for an expanded clone.

TRBJ1-1 TRBV6-5 TRBD1 - CASRDRERTEAFF TGTGCCAGCAGAGACAGGGAGAGGACTGAAGCTTTCTTT
TRBJ2-1 TRBV27 TRBD2 - CASSLSEASGWVPNEQFF TGTGCCAGCAGTTTATCGGAGGCTAGCGGGTGGGTGCCTAATGAGCAGTTCTTC
TRBJ1-2 TRBV7-2 - - CASSLTEANYGYTF TGTGCCAGCAGCTTGACAGAAGCTAACTATGGCTACACCTTC
TRBJ2-1 TRBV10-3 - large CAISVGNEQFF TGTGCCATCAGTGTGGGGAATGAGCAGTTCTTC
TRBJ2-1 TRBV7-3 TRBD2 once CASSSPGGNEQFF TGTGCCAGCAGCTCCCCGGGGGGGAATGAGCAGTTCTTC
TRBJ1-2 TRBV7-2 TRBD1 once CASSLDRGAANYGYTF TGTGCCAGCAGCTTGGACAGGGGAGCAGCTAACTATGGCTACACCTTC
TRBJ2-5 TRBV5-1 TRBD1 - CASSRGTGLGTQYF TGCGCCAGCAGCAGGGGGACAGGACTTGGGACCCAGTACTTC
TRBJ1-6 TRBV27 - - CASSLGAVGTYNSPLHF TGTGCCAGCAGTTTGGGGGCGGTTGGCACCTATAATTCACCCCTCCACTTT
TRBJ1-5 TRBV12-1 - - CASSSGTDHQPQHF TGTGCCAGCAGCTCTGGGACAGACCATCAGCCCCAGCATTTT
TRBJ2-7 TRBV11-3 TRBD2 - CASSLSAGVDEQYF TGTGCCAGCAGCTTGAGTGCGGGGGTTGACGAGCAGTACTTC
TRBJ2-3 TRBV18 - - CASSPPGAGTDTQYF TGTGCCAGCTCACCACCGGGAGCTGGCACAGATACGCAGTATTTT
TRBJ1-4 TRBV5-1 TRBD1 - CASSRGQGRGEKLFF TGCGCCAGCAGCCGGGGACAGGGTCGGGGTGAAAAACTGTTTTTT
TRBJ2-3 TRBV28 - - CASSLSQTDTQYF TGTGCCAGCAGTTTATCCCAAACAGATACGCAGTATTTT
TRBJ1-5 TRBV6-2/TRBV6-3 - - CASSYSGGNQLQHF TGTGCCAGCAGTTACTCGGGGGGTAATCAGCTCCAGCATTTT
TRBJ2-7 TRBV28 - - CASRSPTVPFSEQYF TGTGCCAGCAGAAGCCCGACGGTACCTTTCTCCGAGCAGTACTTC
TRBJ2-1 TRBV5-1 - - CASSLVGRGHNEQFF TGCGCCAGCAGCTTGGTTGGGCGGGGGCACAATGAGCAGTTCTTC
TRBJ1-6 TRBV7-3 - - CASSSLMGSPLHF TGTGCCAGCAGCTCGCTTATGGGTTCACCCCTCCACTTT
TRBJ1-2 TRBV10-2 TRBD1 - CASSGTGDNYGYTF TGCGCCAGCAGTGGGACAGGCGATAACTATGGCTACACCTTC
TRBJ2-5 TRBV7-3 - - CASSPMGPPQETQYF TGTGCCAGCAGCCCGATGGGACCGCCCCAAGAGACCCAGTACTTC
TRBJ2-5 TRBV25-1 - - CASSESSGVGKEYF TGTGCCAGCAGTGAATCCAGCGGCGTCGGGAAGGAGTACTTC
TRBJ2-5 TRBV5-1 - - CASSLERGEETQYF TGCGCCAGCAGCTTGGAACGGGGTGAGGAGACCCAGTACTTC
TRBJ2-3 TRBV7-2 - - CASSTTYHTDTQYF TGTGCCAGCAGCACCACCTACCACACAGATACGCAGTATTTT
TRBJ1-5 TRBV9 - - CASSVGGSQPQHF TGTGCCAGCAGCGTGGGGGGGAGTCAGCCCCAGCATTTT
TRBJ1-6 TRBV28 TRBD1 - CASSQGQGVSPLHF TGTGCCAGCAGCCAGGGACAGGGAGTCTCACCCCTCCACTTT
TRBJ2-2 TRBV9 - - CASSALPRGATGELFF TGTGCCAGCAGCGCCCTACCCCGGGGGGCGACCGGGGAGCTGTTTTTT
TRBJ1-1 TRBV19 TRBD1 few CASSMTGGTEAFF TGTGCCAGTAGTATGACAGGGGGAACTGAAGCTTTCTTT
TRBJ2-1 TRBV7-2 - - CASSLALGRDVPASQFF TGTGCCAGCAGCTTAGCGCTTGGGCGGGACGTCCCCGCGTCGCAGTTCTTC
TRBJ2-1 TRBV6-6 - - CASSPWTDRKDNEQFF TGTGCCAGCAGTCCCTGGACGGACCGCAAAGACAATGAGCAGTTCTTC
TRBJ2-3 TRBV9 - - CASSVDPTSDSYF TGTGCCAGCAGCGTAGACCCAACTAGTGACTCCTATTTT
TRBJ1-1 TRBV18 - - CASSPEQGGTTEAFF TGTGCCAGCTCACCAGAGCAGGGAGGGACCACTGAAGCTTTCTTT
TRBJ1-4 TRBV28 - once CASSSQGLGDEKLFF TGTGCCAGCAGTTCCCAGGGACTAGGCGACGAAAAACTGTTTTTT
TRBJ1-3 TRBV3-1/TRBV3-2 - - CASSPSHSQGNTIYF TGTGCCAGCAGCCCCAGCCACAGCCAAGGAAACACCATATATTTT
TRBJ2-7 TRBV5-1 TRBD1 - CASSYGQDSYEQYF TGCGCCAGCAGCTACGGACAGGATTCCTACGAGCAGTACTTC
TRBJ2-3 TRBV27 TRBD1 - CASRGDQGADTQYF TGTGCCAGCAGGGGGGATCAGGGGGCAGATACGCAGTATTTT
TRBJ2-3 TRBV10-3 TRBD2 - CAISEVLAGGTDTQYF TGTGCCATCAGTGAGGTACTAGCGGGGGGCACAGATACGCAGTATTTT
TRBJ2-1 TRBV12-3/TRBV12-4 TRBD2 - CASRGLAISEQFF TGTGCCAGCAGGGGACTAGCAATCAGTGAGCAGTTCTTC
TRBJ2-7 TRBV19 - - CASSPQGGFDEQYF TGTGCCAGTAGTCCGCAGGGGGGGTTCGACGAGCAGTACTTC
TRBJ2-7 TRBV19 TRBD1 - CASSTLGQGYEQYF TGTGCCAGTAGTACGCTGGGACAGGGCTACGAGCAGTACTTC
TRBJ2-2 TRBV25-1 TRBD2 - CASKSGAGGRAGELFF TGTGCCAGCAAGTCAGGAGCGGGGGGAAGAGCCGGGGAGCTGTTTTTT
TRBJ1-6 TRBV7-9 - once CASSFNRANSPLHF TGTGCCAGCAGCTTTAACAGGGCTAATTCACCCCTCCACTTT
TRBJ2-1 TRBV10-3 - medium-sized CAISAGNEQFF TGTGCCATCAGTGCAGGTAATGAGCAGTTCTTC
TRBJ1-4 TRBV19 TRBD1 - CASRDRANEKLFF TGTGCCAGCCGCGACAGGGCTAATGAAAAACTGTTTTTT
TRBJ1-2 TRBV28 - - CASSRGVGGYTF TGTGCCAGCAGTCGCGGGGTTGGTGGCTACACCTTC
TRBJ2-2 TRBV10-3 - - CAISETGTGELFF TGTGCCATCAGTGAAACGGGGACCGGGGAGCTGTTTTTT
TRBJ1-4 TRBV18 - - CASRQILNEKLFF TGTGCCAGCCGACAGATCCTTAATGAAAAACTGTTTTTT
TRBJ2-5 TRBV4-1 - - CASSKGMGAGQETQYF TGCGCCAGCAGCAAGGGGATGGGGGCTGGTCAAGAGACCCAGTACTTC
TRBJ1-2 TRBV5-1 - few CASSLAGGFDGYTF TGCGCCAGCAGCTTGGCCGGGGGTTTTGATGGCTACACCTTC
TRBJ1-5 TRBV12-3/TRBV12-4 - few CASRRDGDGPQHF TGTGCCAGCAGAAGGGACGGCGACGGGCCCCAGCATTTT
TRBJ1-2 TRBV6-4 TRBD1 - CASSKQGGYGYTF TGTGCCAGCAGTAAACAGGGGGGCTATGGCTACACCTTC
TRBJ1-2 TRBV5-6 - - CASSLELTAALYGYTF TGTGCCAGCAGCTTGGAGCTTACAGCCGCCCTTTATGGCTACACCTTC
TRBJ1-5 TRBV19 - - CASSIRQASNQPQHF TGTGCCAGTAGTATTAGGCAGGCTAGCAATCAGCCCCAGCATTTT
TRBJ2-1 TRBV2 - - CPRCEGGAGAGSSYNEQFF TGTCCCCGCTGTGAGGGGGGGGCGGGGGCGGGGAGCTCCTACAATGAGCAGTTCTTC
TRBJ1-2 TRBV10-2 - - CASSERGSVGYTF TGCGCCAGCAGTGAGCGGGGGAGCGTTGGCTACACCTTC
TRBJ2-7 TRBV15 TRBD1 few CATSRGDRGVYEQYF TGTGCCACCAGCAGAGGGGACAGGGGAGTTTACGAGCAGTACTTC
TRBJ1-1 TRBV5-1 - - CASRTPGEVGTEAFF TGCGCCAGCAGGACTCCAGGGGAGGTTGGGACTGAAGCTTTCTTT
TRBJ2-3 TRBV15 - - CATSRDRQDTQYF TGTGCCACCAGCAGAGACCGACAAGATACGCAGTATTTT
TRBJ2-7 TRBV6-5 - - CASRTLYEQYF TGTGCCAGCAGGACACTTTACGAGCAGTACTTC
TRBJ1-4 TRBV29-1 TRBD1 - CSVAGTDNEKLFF TGCAGCGTTGCCGGGACAGATAATGAAAAACTGTTTTTT
TRBJ1-1 TRBV2 - few CASSETGRDTEAFF TGTGCCAGCAGTGAAACCGGGAGGGACACTGAAGCTTTCTTT